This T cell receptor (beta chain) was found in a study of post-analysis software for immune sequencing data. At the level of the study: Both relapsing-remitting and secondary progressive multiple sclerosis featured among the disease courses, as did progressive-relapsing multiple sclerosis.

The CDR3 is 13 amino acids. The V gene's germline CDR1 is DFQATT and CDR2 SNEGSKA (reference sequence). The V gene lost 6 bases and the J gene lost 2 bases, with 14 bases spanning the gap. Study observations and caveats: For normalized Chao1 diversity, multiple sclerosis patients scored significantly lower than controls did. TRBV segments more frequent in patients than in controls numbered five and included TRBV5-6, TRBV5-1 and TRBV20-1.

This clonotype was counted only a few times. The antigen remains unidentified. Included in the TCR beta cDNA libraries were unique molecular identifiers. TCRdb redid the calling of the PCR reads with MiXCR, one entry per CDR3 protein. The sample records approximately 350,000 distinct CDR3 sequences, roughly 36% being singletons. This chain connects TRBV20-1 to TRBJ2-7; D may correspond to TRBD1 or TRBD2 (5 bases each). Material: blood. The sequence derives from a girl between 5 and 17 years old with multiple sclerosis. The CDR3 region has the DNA TGCAGTGCGAAGCCGGGACGGACCTACGAGCAGTACTTC. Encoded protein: CSAKPGRTYEQYF.